This T cell receptor (beta chain) is drawn from a study of T cells after yellow fever vaccination. Regarding the study as a whole: Repertoires obtained by FACS sorting could include abundant clonotypes that entered as contaminants from the bulk population. Clonotypes shared by both compartments, CD4 and CD8, made up a small share.

TCRdb ran MiXCR on the 5' RACE reads and lists one entry per CDR3 protein. The table has roughly 300,000 distinct CDR3 sequences, around 6.8% seen once. This CDR3 comprises 16 residues. V shed 1 base and J 5 bases; nucleotides not matched to a gene: 6. Germline loops: CDR1 SGHTA, CDR2 FQGNSA. Details on this clonotype: The antigen is undetermined.

Sequenced here: PBMCs, sampled about 49 days after the first yellow fever vaccination. This clonotype was sampled from a man between 18 and 29 years old who received the YFV17D yellow fever vaccine. V and J are TRBV7-2 and TRBJ2-2; 8 bases are shared with TRBD1. CDR3 residues: CASSLGWTGLTGELFF. CDR3 DNA sequence: TGTGCCAGCAGCTTAGGGTGGACAGGGTTAACCGGGGAGCTGTTTTTT.